One and the same sample provided the 10 T cell receptor beta chains below, sequenced in a study of beta chain features in type 1 diabetes. The study reverse transcribed the entire isolated RNA, so it sequenced expressed TCRB transcripts. Libraries were prepared by immunoSEQ multiplex PCR; TCRdb keeps only in-frame clonotypes and omits some of them. The table includes hundreds of thousands of clones, 11% detected once. Sequencing was carried out using naive CD4+ T cells from blood. These receptors came from a woman aged 18 to 35 in good health.

This clone was observed many times. This chain uses TRBV30 with TRBJ2-7; D perhaps matches TRBD2 (6 bases). V was clipped by 7 bases and J by 0 bases, with 7 bases between them. In germline, CDR1 is GTSNPN, CDR2 SVGIG (reference sequence). The CDR3 is made up of 11 amino acids. For the CDR3, the DNA is TGTGCCTTGCGGGACTCCTACGAGCAGTACTTC. Translation: CALRDSYEQYF.

Concerning this clone: A read error may account for a junction end that differs from germline. The V and J genes are TRBV4-1 and TRBJ2-5; no definite D call. From germline, CDR1 is MGHRA and CDR2 YSYEKL. The CDR3 length is 15 residues. DNA of the CDR3: TGCGCCAGCAGCCAACCGCGGCTAGTCCAAGGGACCCAGTACTTC. This codes for CASSQPRLVQGTQYF.

The chain carries TRBV14 and TRBJ2-5; TRBD1 is a possible D gene (5 bases). Deletions cut 0 bases from V and 6 bases from J, with 17 bases between. Germline values: CDR1 SGHDN, CDR2 FVKESK. This CDR3 spans 16 amino acids. The CDR3 DNA is TGTGCCAGCAGCCAAGATTGGGGCAGCTCGGTACAGACCCAGTACTTC. The encoded protein is CASSQDWGSSVQTQYF.

This clone was found a few times. The J gene is TRBJ2-3, the V gene TRBV11-3; D remains ambiguous. This CDR3 region has 17 residues. From germline, CDR1 is SGHNT and CDR2 YENEEA. The V gene lost 0 bases and the J gene lost 4 bases, with 17 bases spanning the gap. The chain's CDR3 is CASSLDGWGRPPDTQYF. CDR3 nucleotide sequence: TGTGCCAGCAGCTTAGATGGATGGGGTAGACCCCCAGATACGCAGTATTTT.

CDR3 protein: CASSPPGLAGDEQYF. The CDR3 nucleotides read TGTGCCAGCTCACCACCGGGACTAGCGGGGGACGAGCAGTACTTC. V is TRBV18 and J is TRBJ2-7; TRBD2 aligns across 14 bases. This CDR3 is 15 amino acids long. Trimming at V came to 0 bases and at J to 5 bases, leaving 0 bases not matched to a gene. Germline V gene lookup returns CDR1 KGHSH and CDR2 LQKENI.

The rearrangement uses TRBV18 and TRBJ2-7, with 9 bases aligning to TRBD1. The ends lost 1 base at V and 3 bases at J; junction bases unmatched: 1. The germline V gene encodes CDR1 KGHSH and CDR2 LQKENI. The CDR3 spans 14 residues. The CDR3 is CASSPRGQGYEQYV. The CDR3 nucleotides are TGTGCCAGCTCACCACGGGGACAGGGCTACGAGCAGTACGTC.

This clone has more than one count but fewer than ten. The chain employs TRBV7-2 and TRBJ2-7; D ambiguous. In germline, CDR1 is SGHTA, CDR2 FQGNSA. The V end lost 1 base, the J end lost 1 base, and 5 bases lay between the germline ends. The CDR3 extends over 13 amino acids. CDR3 nucleotides: TGTGCCAGCAGCTTAGGTGTATCCTACGAGCAGTACTTC. This sequence encodes CASSLGVSYEQYF.

The V and J genes are TRBV7-9 and TRBJ2-1; D may be TRBD1 (6 bases). Germline CDR1 is SEHNR and CDR2 is FQNEAQ (reference sequence). V shed 5 bases and J shed 2 bases, with 13 bases lying between them. The CDR3 consists of 15 residues. The CDR3 is CASSPRQVAYNEQFF. The CDR3, as DNA: TGTGCCAGCAGCCCTAGACAGGTAGCCTACAATGAGCAGTTCTTC.

This clone came up a few times. The rearrangement joins TRBV20-1 to TRBJ2-7; the D call may be TRBD1 or TRBD2 (5 bases each). Germline V gene lookup returns CDR1 DFQATT and CDR2 SNEGSKA (reference sequence). CDR3 size: 11 residues. The V end lost 5 bases, the J end lost 8 bases, and 13 bases lay between the germline ends. The CDR3 region is CSALRGPKQYF. In DNA form, the CDR3 reads TGCAGTGCTCTAAGGGGACCGAAGCAGTACTTC.

The rearrangement joins TRBV2 to TRBJ2-7; TRBD2 matches 7 bases. CDR1 is SNHLY and CDR2 is FYNNEI in the germline V gene. J gave up 3 bases and V 11 bases, and 7 bases lay outside the gene matches. This CDR3 spans 12 amino acids. Here the CDR3 reads CAGGGRLYEQYF. DNA of the CDR3: TGTGCCGGGGGAGGGAGGCTCTACGAGCAGTACTTC.